The rows below give T cell receptor beta chains drawn from one sample of a study of blood T cell repertoires in COVID-19. Profiled with immunoSEQ multiplex PCR; TCRdb holds only in-frame clones, not every one. The sample lists 140,000 to 150,000 clones; roughly 87% were seen once. The sample consisted of peripheral blood. The receptors originated from a woman between 50 and 59 years old with acute or convalescent COVID-19. The CDR3 runs from the conserved cysteine through the conserved F or W. A D gene is named only where the DNA matches it firmly. Clone size is shown for a subset of rows, as once, few, many or a class of expanded clone.

d_gene	len	v_gene	abundance	j_gene	CDR3nt	CDR3aa
TRBD2	15	TRBV6-6	.	TRBJ2-1	TGTGCCAGCAGCTCCGGGACTAGGACTCACAATGAGCAGTTCTTC	CASSSGTRTHNEQFF
.	14	TRBV27	.	TRBJ2-1	TGTGCCAGCAGTTTAAACTCCTTCTTCAATGAGCAGTTCTTC	CASSLNSFFNEQFF
TRBD2	17	TRBV24-1	.	TRBJ2-4	TGTGCCACCAGTGATAACAGCGGGGACCCATCAGGAAACATTCAGTACTTC	CATSDNSGDPSGNIQYF
.	15	TRBV9	.	TRBJ2-5	TGTGCCAGCAGCCCCCGAAACTTTCGGGAGTGGACCCAGTACTTC	CASSPRNFREWTQYF
.	14	TRBV3-1/TRBV3-2	few	TRBJ1-1	TGTGCCAGCGCTGTCCAAGGCAGAGGTTCTGAAGCTTTCTTT	CASAVQGRGSEAFF
.	16	TRBV5-5	.	TRBJ1-6	TGTGCCAGCAGTTCTATTTCGGGAGATTATAATTCACCCCTCCACTTT	CASSSISGDYNSPLHF
.	14	TRBV7-9	few	TRBJ1-1	TGTGCCAGCAGCTTAGCGATCGACACGCCCGAAGCTTTCTTT	CASSLAIDTPEAFF
.	15	TRBV7-9	.	TRBJ1-4	TGTGCCAGCAGCTTAGTAGGGACACCTAATGAAAAACTGTTTTTT	CASSLVGTPNEKLFF
.	13	TRBV10-3	.	TRBJ1-5	TGTGCCATCAGTTTGACAGGCAATCAGCCCCAGCATTTT	CAISLTGNQPQHF
.	14	TRBV7-3	.	TRBJ1-2	TGTGCCAGCAGCCCCGGGACAACAAACTATGGCTACACCTTC	CASSPGTTNYGYTF
.	17	TRBV7-2	.	TRBJ2-1	TGTGCCAGCAGCTTAGCGAATATCGGCCAGGCTAACAATGAGCAGTTCTTC	CASSLANIGQANNEQFF
TRBD1	11	TRBV20-1	few	TRBJ1-2	TGCAGTGCCGCCGGGACAGGGCTCTACACCTTC	CSAAGTGLYTF
TRBD1	15	TRBV6-5	.	TRBJ2-7	TGTGCCAGCAGGTACTCCGGGACAGCCGCCTACGAGCAGTACTTC	CASRYSGTAAYEQYF
TRBD2	16	TRBV19	.	TRBJ2-1	TGTGCCAGTAGTGCCACTAGCGGGAGAACGGGTAATGAGCAGTTCTTC	CASSATSGRTGNEQFF
TRBD1	15	TRBV6-4	.	TRBJ1-1	TGTGCCAGCAGCGCTTCGACAGGGTTGGGCACTGAAGCTTTCTTT	CASSASTGLGTEAFF
TRBD2	17	TRBV11-3	.	TRBJ2-3	TGTGCCAGCAGCGAGATCTTTGGGACTAGCAGCACAGATACGCAGTATTTT	CASSEIFGTSSTDTQYF
.	12	TRBV10-1	.	TRBJ1-1	TGCGCCAGCAGTGACACGGTCACTGAAGCTTTCTTT	CASSDTVTEAFF
TRBD1	14	TRBV19	.	TRBJ1-6	TGTGCCAGTAGGAGACAGGGGTTGAATTCACCCCTCCACTTT	CASRRQGLNSPLHF
TRBD1	16	TRBV5-4	.	TRBJ1-1	TGTGCCAGCAGCTTGAGGGGGCAGGGGAAGGACACTGAAGCTTTCTTT	CASSLRGQGKDTEAFF
TRBD2	16	TRBV6-1	.	TRBJ2-6	TGTGCCAGCAGTGACAGCGGGGGATATGGGGCCAACGTCCTGACTTTC	CASSDSGGYGANVLTF
TRBD1	15	TRBV19	.	TRBJ1-1	TGTGCCAGTAGTATACACAGGGGGCAGAACACTGAAGCTTTCTTT	CASSIHRGQNTEAFF
TRBD1	13	TRBV29-1	.	TRBJ1-4	TGCAGCGTTGAACTGACAGGGGTCGAAAAACTGTTTTTT	CSVELTGVEKLFF
TRBD1	14	TRBV7-2	.	TRBJ2-5	TGTGCCAGCAGCACCCCGGACAGGGGGGAGACCCAGTACTTC	CASSTPDRGETQYF
TRBD2	15	TRBV18	.	TRBJ2-7	TGTGCCAGCTCACGGGGGACTAGCGGGATCTACGAGCAGTACTTC	CASSRGTSGIYEQYF
TRBD1	15	TRBV19	.	TRBJ2-3	TGTGCCAGTAGTACCGGGACAGGGGCCACAGATACGCAGTATTTT	CASSTGTGATDTQYF
TRBD2	15	TRBV30	.	TRBJ2-1	TGTGATTTGGAACCCCGACTAGCGGGGGACAATGAGCAGTTCTTC	CDLEPRLAGDNEQFF
.	15	TRBV3-1/TRBV3-2	.	TRBJ1-1	TGTGCCAGCAGCCTGCGGGGGGGAGGGGGCACTGAAGCTTTCTTT	CASSLRGGGGTEAFF
.	15	TRBV7-8	.	TRBJ2-3	TGTGCCAGCAGCTTGGGACTCATTGGCACAGATACGCAGTATTTT	CASSLGLIGTDTQYF
TRBD1	13	TRBV10-1	few	TRBJ1-6	TGCGCCAGCAGACGGGACAGAAATTCACCCCTCCACTTT	CASRRDRNSPLHF
.	11	TRBV3-1/TRBV3-2	few	TRBJ1-1	TGTGCCAGCAGCCAAGGCGGGAGGGCTTTCTTT	CASSQGGRAFF
TRBD2	16	TRBV11-2	.	TRBJ2-3	TGTGCCAGCAGCTCCCAGGGACTAGCGGGGACAGATACGCAGTATTTT	CASSSQGLAGTDTQYF
TRBD1	15	TRBV6-5	.	TRBJ1-1	TGTGCCAGCAGTTACTCTTACAGGGGCAATACTGAAGCTTTCTTT	CASSYSYRGNTEAFF
TRBD2	15	TRBV11-2	.	TRBJ2-7	TGTGCCAGCAGCCCAAAAGCGGGAGGTCCCTACGAGCAGTACTTC	CASSPKAGGPYEQYF
TRBD1	16	TRBV5-6	.	TRBJ2-5	TGTGCCAGCAGCCCTGGGACAGGGAGGGTGGGAGAGACCCAGTACTTC	CASSPGTGRVGETQYF
TRBD1	15	TRBV2	many	TRBJ1-2	TGTGCCAGCAGTCCCGAGGGACAGGGGATTTGGGGCTACACCTTC	CASSPEGQGIWGYTF
.	17	TRBV6-1	.	TRBJ1-5	TGTGCCAGCAGTGGAGCCCTCTCAGGGAGGGGGAATCAGCCCCAGCATTTT	CASSGALSGRGNQPQHF
.	15	TRBV27	.	TRBJ1-3	TGTGCCAGCAGTTTATCGAAGGCAGGTGGAAACACCATATATTTT	CASSLSKAGGNTIYF
TRBD2	15	TRBV3-1/TRBV3-2	.	TRBJ2-7	TGTGCCAGCAGCCAAACTAGCGGGAGAGGGTACGAGCAGTACTTC	CASSQTSGRGYEQYF
TRBD2	14	TRBV10-3	once	TRBJ2-7	TGTGCCATCACAGCTAGCGGGGAAGCCTACGAGCAGTACTTC	CAITASGEAYEQYF
.	14	TRBV5-1	.	TRBJ1-1	TGCGCCAGCAGCTCCCAGGGAGGGTCGGCTGAAGCTTTCTTT	CASSSQGGSAEAFF
TRBD1	15	TRBV7-9	.	TRBJ1-2	TGTGCCAGCAGGTGGACAGGGGAGGTATTTACGGGCTACACCTTC	CASRWTGEVFTGYTF
.	14	TRBV5-4	.	TRBJ2-2	TGTGCCAGCAGCTGGACAGTAAACACCGGGGAGCTGTTTTTT	CASSWTVNTGELFF